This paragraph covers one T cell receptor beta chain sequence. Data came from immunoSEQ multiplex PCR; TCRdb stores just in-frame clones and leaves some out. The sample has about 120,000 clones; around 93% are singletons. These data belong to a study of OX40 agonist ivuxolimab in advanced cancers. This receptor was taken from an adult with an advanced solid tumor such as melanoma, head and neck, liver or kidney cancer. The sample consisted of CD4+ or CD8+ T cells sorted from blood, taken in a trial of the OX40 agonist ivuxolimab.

The CDR3 bases are TGTGCCAGTAGTACTTGGACAGGGGTGACAGATACGCAGTATTTT. It translates to CASSTWTGVTDTQYF. This sequence joins TRBV19 and TRBJ2-3, with 9 positions matching TRBD1. Trimming removed 4 bases from V and 3 bases from J; junction bases left unmatched: 5. The CDR3 is 15 residues long. Germline-derived CDR1 and CDR2 are LNHDA and SQIVND (reference sequence).